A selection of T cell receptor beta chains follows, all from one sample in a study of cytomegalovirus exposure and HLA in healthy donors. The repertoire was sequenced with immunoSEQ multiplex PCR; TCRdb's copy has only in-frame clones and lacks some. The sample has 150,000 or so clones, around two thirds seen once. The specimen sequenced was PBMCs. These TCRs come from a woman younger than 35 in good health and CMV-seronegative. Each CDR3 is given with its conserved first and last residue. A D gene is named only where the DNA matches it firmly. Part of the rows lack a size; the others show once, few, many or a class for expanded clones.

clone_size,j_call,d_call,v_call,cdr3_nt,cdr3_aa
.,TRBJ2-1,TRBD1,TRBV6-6,TGTGCCAGCAGTTACCGACAGGGGGGGAATGAGCAGTTCTTC,CASSYRQGGNEQFF
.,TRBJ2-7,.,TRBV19,TGTGCCAGTAGTATTGAGAAGGGGTCCTACGAGCAGTACTTC,CASSIEKGSYEQYF
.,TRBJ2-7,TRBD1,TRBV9,TGTGCCAGCAGCCTACGTGCTGGGACAGGGGACTTCCACGAGCAGTACTTC,CASSLRAGTGDFHEQYF
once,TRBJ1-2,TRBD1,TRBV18,TGTGCCAGCTCACCATCATTGGGACAGGGGGCAAATGGCTACACCTTC,CASSPSLGQGANGYTF
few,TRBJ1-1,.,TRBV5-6,TGTGCCAGCAGCTCGCCGGGGATCTGGGAGAACACTGAAGCTTTCTTT,CASSSPGIWENTEAFF
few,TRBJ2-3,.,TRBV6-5,TGTGCCAGCAGCGTAGCGGTAAGCACAGATACGCAGTATTTT,CASSVAVSTDTQYF
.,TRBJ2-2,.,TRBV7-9,TGTGCCAGCAGTCATACAGGGACCATAAACACCGGGGAGCTGTTTTTT,CASSHTGTINTGELFF
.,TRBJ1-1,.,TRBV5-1,TGCGCCAGCAGCTTGAGCGAAAGAGGGACTGAAGCTTTCTTT,CASSLSERGTEAFF
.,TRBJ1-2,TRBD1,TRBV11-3,TGTGCCAGCAGCCCCCGACAGGGGGCCTACTATGGCTACACCTTC,CASSPRQGAYYGYTF
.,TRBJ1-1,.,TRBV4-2,TGTGCCAGCAGCCAAGACCTCACTGAAGCTTTCTTT,CASSQDLTEAFF
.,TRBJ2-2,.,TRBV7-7,TGTGCCAGCAGCCTCACAGGGTTGGGCACCGGGGAGCTGTTTTTT,CASSLTGLGTGELFF
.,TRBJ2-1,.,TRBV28,TGTGCCAGCAGTGGCGGGGAACTCTCCTACAATGAGCAGTTCTTC,CASSGGELSYNEQFF
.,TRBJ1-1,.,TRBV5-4,TGTGCCAGCAGCTTGTTAGATATGAACACTGAAGCTTTCTTT,CASSLLDMNTEAFF
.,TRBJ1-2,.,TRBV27,TGTGCCAGCAGCGAAAGACAGGCATCTAACTATGGCTACACCTTC,CASSERQASNYGYTF
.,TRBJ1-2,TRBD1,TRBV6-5,TGTGCCAGCACCCGGGACAGGGCTAACTATGGCTACACCTTC,CASTRDRANYGYTF
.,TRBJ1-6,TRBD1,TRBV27,TGTGCCAGCAGTTTAGAGTGTAAGGGGGCTTCTTGTTCACCCCTCCACTTT,CASSLECKGASCSPLHF
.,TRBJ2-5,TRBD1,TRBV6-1,TGTGCCAGCAATCGACAGGGGCACCAAGAGACCCAGTACTTC,CASNRQGHQETQYF
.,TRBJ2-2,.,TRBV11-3,TGTGCCAGCAGCTTAGATCGGTACAGACACACCGGGGAGCTGTTTTTT,CASSLDRYRHTGELFF
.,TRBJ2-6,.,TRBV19,TGTGCCAGCAATAATGCAGTGTCTGGGGCCAACGTCCTGACTTTC,CASNNAVSGANVLTF
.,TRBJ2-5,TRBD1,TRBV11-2,TGTGCCAGCAGCCTTCCCCTAGGGACAGGACAAGAGACCCAGTACTTC,CASSLPLGTGQETQYF
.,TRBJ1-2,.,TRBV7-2,TGTGCCAGCACCGCCGGGAATAGGCTATGGGGCTACACCTTC,CASTAGNRLWGYTF
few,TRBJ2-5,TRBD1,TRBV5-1,TGCGCCAGCAGCTTGGAGACAGGGGGTCAAGAGACCCAGTACTTC,CASSLETGGQETQYF
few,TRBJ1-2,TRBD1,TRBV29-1,TGCAGCGTTTGGCGACAGGGTACCTATGGCTACACCTTC,CSVWRQGTYGYTF
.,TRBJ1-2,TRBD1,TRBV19,TGTGCCAGTAATCCCTCGGGACAGCGCCGACTCTATGGCTACACCTTC,CASNPSGQRRLYGYTF
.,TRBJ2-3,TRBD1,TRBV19,TGTGCCAGTAGGGCTCGGACAGGGGGGGCAGATACGCAGTATTTT,CASRARTGGADTQYF
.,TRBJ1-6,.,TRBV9,TGTGCCAGCAGCGCCTCTAATAATTCACCCCTCCACTTT,CASSASNNSPLHF
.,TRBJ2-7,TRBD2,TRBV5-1,TGCGCCAGCAGCTTCGCTAGCGGGGAAGGCGAGCAGTACTTC,CASSFASGEGEQYF
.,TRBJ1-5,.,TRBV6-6,TGTGCCAGCAGTTACGGCGGGGTTGGAAATCAGCCCCAGCATTTT,CASSYGGVGNQPQHF
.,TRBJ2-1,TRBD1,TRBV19,TGTGCCAGTAGTCCAACCTCGGACAGGGACAATGAGCAGTTCTTC,CASSPTSDRDNEQFF
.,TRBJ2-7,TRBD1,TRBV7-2,TGTGCCAGCAGCTGGGGGACAGGAGTGACGTACGAGCAGTACTTC,CASSWGTGVTYEQYF
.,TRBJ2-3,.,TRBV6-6,TGTGCCAGCATCTTCGGGGAGAGCACAGATACGCAGTATTTT,CASIFGESTDTQYF
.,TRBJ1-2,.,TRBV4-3,TGCGCCAGCAGCCAGTTGGGGGGGGCGGGTGGCTACACCTTC,CASSQLGGAGGYTF
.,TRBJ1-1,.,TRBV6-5,TGTGCCAGCAGTTACTCCTTTCCCGTAGGGAGCACTGAAGCTTTCTTT,CASSYSFPVGSTEAFF
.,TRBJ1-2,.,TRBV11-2,TGTGCCAGCAGCTACTTACAGGGCGACTATGGCTACACCTTC,CASSYLQGDYGYTF
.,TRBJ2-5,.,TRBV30,TGTGCCTGGAGTGTAGGGGGTAAAGAGACCCAGTACTTC,CAWSVGGKETQYF
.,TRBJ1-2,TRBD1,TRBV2,TGTGCCGTGGGACAGGGGAATGGCTACACCTTC,CAVGQGNGYTF
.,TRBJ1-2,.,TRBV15,TGTGCCACCAGTAGGCAGGCTTTAAACTATGGCTACACCTTC,CATSRQALNYGYTF
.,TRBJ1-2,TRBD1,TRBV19,TGTGCCAGTACACCTACAGGGGACTCTCCATATGGCTACACCTTC,CASTPTGDSPYGYTF
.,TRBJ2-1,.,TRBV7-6,TGTGCCAGCAGCGCTGGGGGGAGCTCCTACAATGAGCAGTTCTTC,CASSAGGSSYNEQFF
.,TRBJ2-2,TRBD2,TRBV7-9,TGTGCCAGCAGCTTGTCGGGCGGGAGCCCGGGCGGTATCCTAGGGGAGCTGTTTTTT,CASSLSGGSPGGILGELFF
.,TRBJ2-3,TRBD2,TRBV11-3,TGTGCCAGCAGCCGGATAGCGGGAGCAGATACGCAGTATTTT,CASSRIAGADTQYF
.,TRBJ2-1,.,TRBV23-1,TGCGCCAGCAGTCGGTCGGGGATGGTGGACAATGAGCAGTTCTTC,CASSRSGMVDNEQFF
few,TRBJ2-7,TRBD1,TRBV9,TGTGCCAGCAGTACTGGGACAGGGCGCAACGGATACGAGCAGTACTTC,CASSTGTGRNGYEQYF
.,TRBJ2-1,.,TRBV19,TGTGCCACCAATTCCTACAATGAGCAGTTCTTC,CATNSYNEQFF
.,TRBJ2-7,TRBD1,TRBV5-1,TGCGCCAGCAGCTGGGACAGGGTCGAGCAGTACTTC,CASSWDRVEQYF
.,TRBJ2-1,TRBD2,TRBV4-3,TGCGCCAGCAGCCAAGACGGAGCGGGATACTACAATGAGCAGTTCTTC,CASSQDGAGYYNEQFF
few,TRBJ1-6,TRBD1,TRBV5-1,TGCGCCAGCAGCTTGGAAGGCTCCGGGACAGGGTGGTCACCCCTCCACTTT,CASSLEGSGTGWSPLHF
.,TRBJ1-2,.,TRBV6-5,TGTGCCAGCAGTGCGTCGACAGTCTATGGCTACACCTTC,CASSASTVYGYTF
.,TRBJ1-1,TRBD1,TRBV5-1,TGCGCCAGCAGCACATTCAGGGGGTCGGGCACTGAAGCTTTCTTT,CASSTFRGSGTEAFF
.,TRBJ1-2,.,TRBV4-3,TGCGCCAGCAGCCAAGAGCTCCCCCCTGTGGACACTGGCTCCTATGGCTACACCTTC,CASSQELPPVDTGSYGYTF
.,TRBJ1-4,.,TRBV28,TGTGCCAGCAAAGAATTGGGCTTTGAAAAACTGTTTTTT,CASKELGFEKLFF
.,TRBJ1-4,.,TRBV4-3,TGCGCCAGCAGCCTCCGCGGTTGGGAAAAACTGTTTTTT,CASSLRGWEKLFF
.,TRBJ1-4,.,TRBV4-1,TGCGCCAGCAGCCAACCCTCCGGGGCAACTAATGAAAAACTGTTTTTT,CASSQPSGATNEKLFF
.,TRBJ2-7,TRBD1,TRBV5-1,TGCGCCAGCAGCTTCCCACAGGGGAAGCAGTACTTC,CASSFPQGKQYF
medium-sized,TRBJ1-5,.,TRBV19,TGTGCCAGTAGCAGGGATAGCAATCAGCCCCAGCATTTT,CASSRDSNQPQHF
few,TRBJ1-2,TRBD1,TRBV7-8,TGTGCCAGCAGCTTATCCAGGGACAGGGCATCGTATGGCTACACCTTC,CASSLSRDRASYGYTF
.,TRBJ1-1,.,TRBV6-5,TGTGCCAGCAGTTCCCAGTTGAACACTGAAGCTTTCTTT,CASSSQLNTEAFF